This T cell receptor (beta chain) was recovered during a study of quantifying T cell responses using KT2 cells. The overall study: TCR alpha and beta constant-region primers primed reverse transcription of RNA.

Germline assignment: CDR1 SEHNR and CDR2 FQNEAQ (reference sequence). V was clipped by 4 bases and J by 3 bases, with 10 bases between them. CDR3 length: 15 amino acids. The cDNA 3' end received a ligated oligonucleotide with a UMI. First-round PCR used 4 cycles and beta primers RC1.1 and RC1.2 covering TRBC1 and TRBC2. TCRdb reanalysed the UMI-ligation and nested PCR reads using MiXCR and keeps one entry per CDR3 protein. The sample lists 31,000 or so distinct CDR3 sequences, around 10% seen once, with about 9.6% in the top ten. Input material: PBMCs spiked with cells of the T cell clone KT2. The chain is built from TRBV7-9 and TRBJ1-6, with D uncertain. The TCR sequence derives from a human donor. CDR3: CASSWASSYNSPLHF. The CDR3 DNA follows: TGTGCCAGCAGCTGGGCGTCGAGCTATAATTCACCCCTCCACTTT.